The T cell receptor beta chain described here comes from a study of T cells in Graves' hyperthyroidism and ophthalmopathy. Study-level background: Initial diagnosis, before any treatment, was when peripheral blood was collected.

This clonotype was recorded at least ten times. No antigen is known for it. Amplification of TCR beta CDR3 regions was performed using RNA transcripts as template. In the first-round RT-PCR of the TCR CDR3, the HTBI primer set was used. MiXCR was run by TCRdb on the multiplex PCR reads, yielding one entry per CDR3 protein. Of about 92,000 distinct CDR3 sequences in the sample, over 50% were seen once. This CDR3 spans 15 amino acids. CDR1 is DFQATT, CDR2 SNEGSKA, per germline (reference sequence). The V gene end was trimmed by 5 bases and the J gene end by 3 bases; junction bases not matched to a gene: 12. Whole-study results and caveats: Most thyroid-expanded clonotypes above 0.001 were also found in blood.

The rearrangement links TRBV20-1 to TRBJ1-1; 7 nucleotides align to TRBD1. The sample taken for sequencing was blood. This TCR came from a woman aged 40 to 50 with Graves' hyperthyroidism. CDR3 DNA sequence: TGCAGTGCTGCCAGGACAGGCGGTCTTTACACTGAAGCTTTCTTT. It specifies CSAARTGGLYTEAFF.